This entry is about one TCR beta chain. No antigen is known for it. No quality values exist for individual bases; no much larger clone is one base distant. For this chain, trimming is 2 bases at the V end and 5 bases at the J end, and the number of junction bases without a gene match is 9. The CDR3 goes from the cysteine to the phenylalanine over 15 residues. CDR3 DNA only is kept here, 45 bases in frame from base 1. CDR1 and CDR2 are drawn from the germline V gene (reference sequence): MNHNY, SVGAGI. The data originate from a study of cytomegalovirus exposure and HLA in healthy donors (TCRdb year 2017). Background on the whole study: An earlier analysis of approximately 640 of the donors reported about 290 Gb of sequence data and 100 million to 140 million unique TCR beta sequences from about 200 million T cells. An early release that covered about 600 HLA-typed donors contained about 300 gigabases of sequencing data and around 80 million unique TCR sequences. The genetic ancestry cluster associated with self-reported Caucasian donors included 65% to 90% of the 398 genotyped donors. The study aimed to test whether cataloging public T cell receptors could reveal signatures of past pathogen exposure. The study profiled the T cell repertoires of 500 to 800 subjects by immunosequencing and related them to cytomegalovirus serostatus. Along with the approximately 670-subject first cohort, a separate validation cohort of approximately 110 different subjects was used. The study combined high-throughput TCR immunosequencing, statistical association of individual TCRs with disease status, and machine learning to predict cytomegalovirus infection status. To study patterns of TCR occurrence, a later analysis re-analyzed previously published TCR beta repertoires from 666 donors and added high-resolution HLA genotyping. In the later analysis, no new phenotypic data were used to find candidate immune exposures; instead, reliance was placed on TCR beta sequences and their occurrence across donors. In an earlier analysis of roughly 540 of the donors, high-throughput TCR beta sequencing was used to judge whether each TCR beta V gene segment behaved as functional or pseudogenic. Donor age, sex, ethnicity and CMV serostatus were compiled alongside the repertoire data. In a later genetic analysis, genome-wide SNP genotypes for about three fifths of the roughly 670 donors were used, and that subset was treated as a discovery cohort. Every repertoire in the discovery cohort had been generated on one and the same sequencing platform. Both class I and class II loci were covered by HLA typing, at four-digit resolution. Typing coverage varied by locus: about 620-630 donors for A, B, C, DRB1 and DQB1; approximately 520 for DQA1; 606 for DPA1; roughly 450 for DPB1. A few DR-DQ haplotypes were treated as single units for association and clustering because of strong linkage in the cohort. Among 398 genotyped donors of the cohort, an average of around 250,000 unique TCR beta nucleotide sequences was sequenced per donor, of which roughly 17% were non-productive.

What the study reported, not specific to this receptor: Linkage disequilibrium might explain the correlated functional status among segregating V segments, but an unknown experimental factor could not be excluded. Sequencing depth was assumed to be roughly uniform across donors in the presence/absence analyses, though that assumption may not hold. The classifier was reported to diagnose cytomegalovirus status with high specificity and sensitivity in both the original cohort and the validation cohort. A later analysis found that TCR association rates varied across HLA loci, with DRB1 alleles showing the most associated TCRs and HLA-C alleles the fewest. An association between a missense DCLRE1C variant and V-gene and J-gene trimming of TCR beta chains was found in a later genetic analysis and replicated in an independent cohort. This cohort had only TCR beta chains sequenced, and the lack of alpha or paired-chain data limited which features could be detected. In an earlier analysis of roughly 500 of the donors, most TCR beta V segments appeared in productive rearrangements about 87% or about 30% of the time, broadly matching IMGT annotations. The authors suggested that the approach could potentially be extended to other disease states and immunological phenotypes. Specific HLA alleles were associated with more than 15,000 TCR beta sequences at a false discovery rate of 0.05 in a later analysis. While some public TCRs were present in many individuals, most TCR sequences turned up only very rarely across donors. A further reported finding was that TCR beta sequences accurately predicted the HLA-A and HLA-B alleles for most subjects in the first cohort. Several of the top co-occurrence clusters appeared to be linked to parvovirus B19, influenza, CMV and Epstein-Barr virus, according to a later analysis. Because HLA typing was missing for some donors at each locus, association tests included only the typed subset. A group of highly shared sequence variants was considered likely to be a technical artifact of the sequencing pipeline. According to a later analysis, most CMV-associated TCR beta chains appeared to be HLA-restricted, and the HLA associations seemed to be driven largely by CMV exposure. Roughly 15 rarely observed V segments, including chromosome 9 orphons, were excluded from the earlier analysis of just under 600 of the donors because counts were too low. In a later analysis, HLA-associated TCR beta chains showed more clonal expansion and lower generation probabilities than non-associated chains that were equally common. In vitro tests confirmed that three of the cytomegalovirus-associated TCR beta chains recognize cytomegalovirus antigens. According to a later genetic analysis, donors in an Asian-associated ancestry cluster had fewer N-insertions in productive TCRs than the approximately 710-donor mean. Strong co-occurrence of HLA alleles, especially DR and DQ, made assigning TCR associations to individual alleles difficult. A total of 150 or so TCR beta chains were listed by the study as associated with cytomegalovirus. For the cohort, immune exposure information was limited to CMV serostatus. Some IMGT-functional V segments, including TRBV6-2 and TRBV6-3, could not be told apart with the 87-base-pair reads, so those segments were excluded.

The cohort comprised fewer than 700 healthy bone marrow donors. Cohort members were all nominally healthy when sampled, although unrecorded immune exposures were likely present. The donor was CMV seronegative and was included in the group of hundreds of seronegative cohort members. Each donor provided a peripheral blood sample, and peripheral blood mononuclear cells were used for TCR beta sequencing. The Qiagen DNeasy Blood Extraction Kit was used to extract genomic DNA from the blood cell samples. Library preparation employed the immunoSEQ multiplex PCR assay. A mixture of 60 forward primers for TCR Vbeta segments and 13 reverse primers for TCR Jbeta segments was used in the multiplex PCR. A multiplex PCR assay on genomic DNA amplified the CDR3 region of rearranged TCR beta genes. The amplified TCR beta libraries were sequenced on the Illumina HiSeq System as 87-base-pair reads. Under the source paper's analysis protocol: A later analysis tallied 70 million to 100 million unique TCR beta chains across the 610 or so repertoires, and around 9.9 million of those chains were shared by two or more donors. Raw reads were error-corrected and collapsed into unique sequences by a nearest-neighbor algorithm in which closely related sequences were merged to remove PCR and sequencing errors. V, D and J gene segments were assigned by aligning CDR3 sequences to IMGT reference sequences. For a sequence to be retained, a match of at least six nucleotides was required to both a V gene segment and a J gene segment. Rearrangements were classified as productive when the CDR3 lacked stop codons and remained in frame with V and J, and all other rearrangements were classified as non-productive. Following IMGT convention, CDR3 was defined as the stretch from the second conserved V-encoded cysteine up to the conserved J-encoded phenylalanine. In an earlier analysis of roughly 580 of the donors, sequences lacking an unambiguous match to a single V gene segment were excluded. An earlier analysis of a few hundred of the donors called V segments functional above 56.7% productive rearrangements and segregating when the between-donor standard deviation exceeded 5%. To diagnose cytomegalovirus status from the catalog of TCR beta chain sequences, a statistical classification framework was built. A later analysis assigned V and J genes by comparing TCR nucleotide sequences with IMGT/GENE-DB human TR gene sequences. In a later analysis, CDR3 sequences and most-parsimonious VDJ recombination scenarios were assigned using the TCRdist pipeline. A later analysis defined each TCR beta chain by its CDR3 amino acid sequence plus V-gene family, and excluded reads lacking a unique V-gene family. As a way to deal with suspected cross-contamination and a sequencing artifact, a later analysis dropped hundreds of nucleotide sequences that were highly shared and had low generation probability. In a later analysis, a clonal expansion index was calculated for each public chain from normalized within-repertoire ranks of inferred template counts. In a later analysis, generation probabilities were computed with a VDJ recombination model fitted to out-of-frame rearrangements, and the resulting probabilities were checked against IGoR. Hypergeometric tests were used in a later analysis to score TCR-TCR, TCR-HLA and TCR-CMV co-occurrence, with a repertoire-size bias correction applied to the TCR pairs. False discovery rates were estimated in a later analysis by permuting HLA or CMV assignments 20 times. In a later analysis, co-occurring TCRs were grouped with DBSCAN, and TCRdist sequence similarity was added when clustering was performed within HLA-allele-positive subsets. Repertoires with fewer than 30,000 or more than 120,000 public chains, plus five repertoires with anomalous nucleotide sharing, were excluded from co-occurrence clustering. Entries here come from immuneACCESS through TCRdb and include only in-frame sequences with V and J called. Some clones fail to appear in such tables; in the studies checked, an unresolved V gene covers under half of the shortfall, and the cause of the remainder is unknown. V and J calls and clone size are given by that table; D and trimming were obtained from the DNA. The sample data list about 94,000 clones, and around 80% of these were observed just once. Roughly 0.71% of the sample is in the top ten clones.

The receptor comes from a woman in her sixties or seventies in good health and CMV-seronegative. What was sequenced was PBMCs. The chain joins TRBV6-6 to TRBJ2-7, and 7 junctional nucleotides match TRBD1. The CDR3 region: CASSYDRDVLHEQYF. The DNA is TGTGCCAGCAGTTACGACAGGGACGTTCTCCACGAGCAGTACTTC.